The rows below give T cell receptor beta chains drawn from one sample of a study of T cell responses to AZD1222 COVID-19 vaccine. Some clones are missing from TCRdb's copy, which holds only in-frame ones; the method was immunoSEQ multiplex PCR. The sample lists about 72,000 clones; over 75% were seen once. The sample was peripheral blood, taken on day 0 of AZD1222 vaccination. The source is an adult in good health. CDR3s include the opening cysteine and the closing phenylalanine or tryptophan. The order of the fields is CDR3 protein, CDR3 DNA, clone size, V gene, D gene, J gene. The D gene is left open where the match is weak. The size of a clone is reported for some rows only, either as once, few or many, or as a class for expanded clones.

CASSSPGGGRQTNYGYTF TGTGCCAGCAGCTCTCCTGGAGGCGGGCGCCAGACTAACTATGGCTACACCTTC - TRBV7-3 - TRBJ1-2
CAWSVLSSYEQYF TGTGCCTGGAGTGTTTTGAGCTCCTACGAGCAGTACTTC - TRBV30 - TRBJ2-7
CASSLHTDTQYF TGTGCCAGCAGCTTGCACACAGATACGCAGTATTTT - TRBV11-3 - TRBJ2-3
CAWKLGEGHGYTF TGTGCCTGGAAGTTGGGGGAGGGACATGGCTACACCTTC - TRBV30 - TRBJ1-2
CASSYSDKSSQYF TGTGCCAGCAGTTACTCCGATAAATCTTCCCAGTACTTC - TRBV6-6 - TRBJ2-7
CASSLSLGDGYGYTF TGTGCCAGCAGCCTCTCCCTTGGGGACGGGTATGGCTACACCTTC - TRBV5-5 - TRBJ1-2
CASSKEPGNPHTDTQYF TGTGCCAGCAGCAAAGAACCAGGGAACCCCCACACAGATACGCAGTATTTT - TRBV21-1 - TRBJ2-3
CASSYGAGELFF TGTGCCAGCAGTTATGGTGCCGGGGAGCTGTTTTTT - TRBV6-5 - TRBJ2-2
CASSYNSLSGNTIYF TGTGCCAGCAGCTATAATAGCCTCTCTGGAAACACCATATATTTT once TRBV7-2 - TRBJ1-3
CASSLLGEQYF TGTGCCAGCAGTTTATTAGGCGAGCAGTACTTC - TRBV12-3/TRBV12-4 - TRBJ2-7
CASRTGASNQPQHF TGTGCCAGCAGGACAGGGGCCAGCAATCAGCCCCAGCATTTT few TRBV28 TRBD1 TRBJ1-5
CATSSAGANVLTF TGTGCCACCAGTTCTGCTGGGGCCAACGTCCTGACTTTC - TRBV19 - TRBJ2-6
CAWSVRRGLGAGELFF TGTGCCTGGAGTGTTCGCCGGGGACTCGGCGCCGGGGAGCTGTTTTTT - TRBV30 - TRBJ2-2
CASSELNGHYEQYF TGTGCCAGCAGTGAATTAAACGGACACTACGAGCAGTACTTC - TRBV2 - TRBJ2-7
CASSLESSGAGSTEAFF TGTGCCAGCAGTTTAGAGAGTTCGGGGGCTGGGAGCACTGAAGCTTTCTTT - TRBV28 - TRBJ1-1
CASSLGQSYEQYF TGCGCCAGCAGCCTGGGACAGTCATACGAGCAGTACTTC - TRBV5-1 TRBD1 TRBJ2-7
CASSRIRTGSGNQPQHF TGTGCCAGCAGTAGAATCCGGACAGGCAGTGGCAATCAGCCCCAGCATTTT - TRBV28 TRBD1 TRBJ1-5
CASSAGQADTQYF TGTGCCAGCAGCGCCGGACAGGCAGATACGCAGTATTTT - TRBV9 TRBD1 TRBJ2-3
CASAGPGDSPLHF TGTGCCAGTGCCGGGCCGGGTGATTCACCCCTCCACTTT - TRBV19 - TRBJ1-6
CASRLQGLPYEQYF TGTGCCAGCAGGCTACAGGGACTCCCCTACGAGCAGTACTTC once TRBV28 - TRBJ2-7
CASSQDFSGYGYTF TGTGCCAGCAGCCAAGATTTTTCTGGCTATGGCTACACCTTC once TRBV3-1/TRBV3-2 - TRBJ1-2
CASSVGTGANYGYTF TGTGCCAGCAGCGTAGGGACAGGGGCCAACTATGGCTACACCTTC - TRBV9 TRBD1 TRBJ1-2
CASSQVAGMNTEAFF TGCGCCAGCAGCCAAGTGGCGGGGATGAACACTGAAGCTTTCTTT few TRBV4-1 - TRBJ1-1
CASSDLGNQPQHF TGCGCCAGCAGCGACTTGGGCAATCAGCCCCAGCATTTT - TRBV10-2 - TRBJ1-5
CASSPGTDLNEKLFF TGTGCGAGTTCACCCGGGACAGACCTAAATGAAAAACTGTTTTTT - TRBV19 TRBD1 TRBJ1-4
CASSVGQGGGKNIQYF TGTGCCAGCAGCGTAGGACAGGGGGGTGGCAAAAACATTCAGTACTTC - TRBV9 TRBD1 TRBJ2-4
CASSITGNYGYTF TGTGCCAGCAGTATCACAGGGAACTATGGCTACACCTTC - TRBV6-2/TRBV6-3 - TRBJ1-2
CASSPRQGDVSPLHF TGTGCCAGCAGCCCCCGACAGGGGGATGTTTCACCCCTCCACTTT - TRBV5-4 TRBD1 TRBJ1-6
CASSQDREHSTDTQYF TGCGCCAGCAGCCAAGATCGGGAACACAGCACAGATACGCAGTATTTT - TRBV4-3 - TRBJ2-3
CASSHGVLETENTEAFF TGTGCCAGCAGCCACGGAGTGTTGGAGACGGAGAACACTGAAGCTTTCTTT - TRBV6-2/TRBV6-3 - TRBJ1-1
CSASEAFF TGCAGTGCTTCTGAAGCTTTCTTT - TRBV20-1 - TRBJ1-1
CASSYGPGQGFSTIYF TGTGCCAGCAGTTACGGGCCGGGACAGGGCTTCTCCACCATATATTTT - TRBV6-5 TRBD1 TRBJ1-3
CASSSAGEVLNTEAFF TGTGCCAGCAGCTCTGCAGGAGAGGTACTGAACACTGAAGCTTTCTTT - TRBV5-4 - TRBJ1-1
CASSYDSSYGYTF TGTGCCAGCAGTTACGACAGTTCCTATGGCTACACCTTC - TRBV6-6 - TRBJ1-2
CASRMTGSEETQYF TGTGCCAGCAGAATGACAGGGTCGGAAGAGACCCAGTACTTC - TRBV2 TRBD1 TRBJ2-5
CASSRGVRGNSPLHF TGTGCCAGCAGTAGGGGAGTGAGAGGGAATTCACCCCTCCACTTT - TRBV6-2/TRBV6-3 - TRBJ1-6
CASSLRGEETQYF TGTGCCAGCTCCCTACGGGGGGAGGAGACCCAGTACTTC - TRBV11-3 TRBD2 TRBJ2-5
CASSMRRGTDTQYF TGCGCCAGCAGTATGAGACGGGGCACAGATACGCAGTATTTT - TRBV10-2 - TRBJ2-3
CASSSPGGDTQYF TGTGCCAGCAGTTCTCCGGGGGGAGATACGCAGTATTTT - TRBV7-8 TRBD2 TRBJ2-3
CASSPSSGGAPDTQYF TGTGCCAGCAGCCCATCTAGCGGGGGGGCCCCAGATACGCAGTATTTT - TRBV7-2 TRBD2 TRBJ2-3
CASSARGELFF TGTGCCAGCAGTGCTAGGGGGGAGCTGTTTTTT - TRBV25-1 - TRBJ2-2
CASSRAGDGGELFF TGTGCCAGCAGCCGAGCGGGTGATGGCGGGGAGCTGTTTTTT - TRBV3-1/TRBV3-2 - TRBJ2-2
CASSQDPRQGMHF TGTGCCAGCAGCCAAGATCCCCGGCAGGGGATGCACTTC - TRBV3-1/TRBV3-2 - TRBJ2-7
CASSRGQGSYTEAFF TGTGCCAGCTCACGGGGACAGGGCTCGTATACTGAAGCTTTCTTT - TRBV18 TRBD1 TRBJ1-1
CASTPFGGANVDEQFF TGTGCCAGTACCCCTTTTGGGGGGGCCAATGTGGATGAGCAGTTCTTC few TRBV9 - TRBJ2-1
CASSEGGQGDGYTF TGCGCCAGCAGTGAGGGTGGACAGGGGGATGGCTACACCTTC - TRBV10-1 TRBD1 TRBJ1-2
CASSQELQGNQPQHF TGTGCCAGCAGCCAAGAGCTACAGGGCAATCAGCCCCAGCATTTT - TRBV4-2 - TRBJ1-5
CASSEPTGLNYGYTF TGTGCCAGCAGCGAACCGACAGGACTTAACTATGGCTACACCTTC few TRBV7-3 - TRBJ1-2
CASSDLVGDTEAFF TGTGCCAGCAGTGATTTGGTGGGTGACACTGAAGCTTTCTTT - TRBV2 - TRBJ1-1
CASSDTGGLKSNQPQHF TGTGCCAGCAGTGATACCGGGGGGTTAAAGAGCAATCAGCCCCAGCATTTT once TRBV6-1 - TRBJ1-5
CASSRGQNTDTQYF TGTGCCAGCAGCCGGGGACAAAACACAGATACGCAGTATTTT - TRBV7-9 - TRBJ2-3
CASSSGTKNEQFF TGTGCCAGCAGCTCCGGGACCAAAAATGAGCAGTTCTTC - TRBV6-5 - TRBJ2-1
CATSRVRTIITDTQYF TGTGCCACCAGCAGAGTGAGGACTATTATCACAGATACGCAGTATTTT - TRBV15 - TRBJ2-3
CSAGRGGGEQFF TGTTCTGCTGGCAGGGGAGGGGGTGAGCAGTTCTTC - TRBV12-3/TRBV12-4 - TRBJ2-1